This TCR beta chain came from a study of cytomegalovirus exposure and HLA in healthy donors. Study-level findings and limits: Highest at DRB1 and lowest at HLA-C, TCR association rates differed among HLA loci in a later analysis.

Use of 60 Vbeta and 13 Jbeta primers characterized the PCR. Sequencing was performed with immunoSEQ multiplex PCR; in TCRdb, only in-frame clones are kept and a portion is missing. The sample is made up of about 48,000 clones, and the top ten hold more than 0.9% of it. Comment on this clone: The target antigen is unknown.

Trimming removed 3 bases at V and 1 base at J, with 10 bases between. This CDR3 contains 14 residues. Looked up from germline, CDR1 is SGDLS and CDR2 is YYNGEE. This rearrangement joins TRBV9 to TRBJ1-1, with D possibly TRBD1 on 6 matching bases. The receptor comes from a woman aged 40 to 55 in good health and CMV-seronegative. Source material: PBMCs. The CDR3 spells CASSDMTGNTEAFF. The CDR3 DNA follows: TGTGCCAGCAGCGATATGACAGGGAACACTGAAGCTTTCTTT.